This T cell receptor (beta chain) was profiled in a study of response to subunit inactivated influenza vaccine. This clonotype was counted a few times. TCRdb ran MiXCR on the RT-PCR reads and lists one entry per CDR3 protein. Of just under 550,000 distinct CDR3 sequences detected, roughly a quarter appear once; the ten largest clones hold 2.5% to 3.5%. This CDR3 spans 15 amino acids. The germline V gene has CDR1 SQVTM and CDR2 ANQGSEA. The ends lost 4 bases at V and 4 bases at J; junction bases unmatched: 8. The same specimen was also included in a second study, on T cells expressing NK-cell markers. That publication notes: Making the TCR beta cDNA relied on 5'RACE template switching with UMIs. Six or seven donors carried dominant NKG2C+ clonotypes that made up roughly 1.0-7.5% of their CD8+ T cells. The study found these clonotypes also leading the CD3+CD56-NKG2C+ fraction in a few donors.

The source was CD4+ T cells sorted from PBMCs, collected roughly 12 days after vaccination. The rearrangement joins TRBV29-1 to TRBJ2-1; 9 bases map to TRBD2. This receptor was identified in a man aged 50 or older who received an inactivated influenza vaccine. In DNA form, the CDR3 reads TGCAGCGTTGGAGCGGGGGGCACGTATTACAATGAGCAGTTCTTC. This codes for CSVGAGGTYYNEQFF.